Shown below are 29 T cell receptor beta chains from a single sample sequenced in a study of cytomegalovirus exposure and HLA in healthy donors. The PCR was carried out with 60 Vbeta primers and 13 Jbeta primers. TCRdb's copy holds only in-frame clones and misses some; the assay was immunoSEQ multiplex PCR. The sample holds a few hundred thousand clones, 80% to 85% seen once. Source material: PBMCs. These receptor sequences come from a woman aged 55-75 years in good health and CMV-seropositive.

The J gene is TRBJ1-5, the V gene TRBV7-2; D might be TRBD1 (6 bases). Germline CDR1 is SGHTA and CDR2 is FQGNSA. Trimming left V 6 bases short and J 2 bases short, with 14 bases between. CDR3 length equals 15 residues. In DNA, the CDR3 is TGTGCCAGCAGTCTCAGGGGTTTGGGCAATCAGCCCCAGCATTTT. Translation: CASSLRGLGNQPQHF.

J is TRBJ2-7 and V is TRBV6-1, with D uncertain. The length of the CDR3 is 14 residues. V was cut by 2 bases and J by 3 bases, with 11 bases left in between. From germline, CDR1 is MNHNS and CDR2 SASEGT. CDR3 in amino acids: CASSELTGFYEQYF. Here the CDR3 DNA reads TGTGCCAGCAGTGAATTGACCGGGTTCTACGAGCAGTACTTC.

The chain carries TRBV6-1 and TRBJ2-1; tentatively, D is TRBD2 (6 bases). CDR1 is MNHNS, CDR2 SASEGT, per germline. This CDR3 spans 15 amino acids. Trimming removed 6 bases from V and 1 base from J, with 13 bases in between. The CDR3 sequence: CASSMGGFSYNEQFF. CDR3 DNA: TGTGCCAGCAGCATGGGAGGCTTTTCCTACAATGAGCAGTTCTTC.

This rearrangement joins TRBV27 to TRBJ2-1, with 11 bases fitting TRBD1. Trimming at V came to 6 bases and at J to 8 bases, leaving 6 bases not matched to a gene. The CDR3 is made up of 14 amino acids. Germline assignment: CDR1 MNHEY and CDR2 SMNVEV (reference sequence). CDR3 region: CASRMDRGQDEQFF. The CDR3 DNA reads TGTGCCAGCAGAATGGACAGGGGGCAGGATGAGCAGTTCTTC.

The chain couples TRBV29-1 to TRBJ2-3; D gene ambiguous. The CDR3 is 11 residues long. The V gene's germline CDR1 is SQVTM and CDR2 ANQGSEA. V was cut by 4 bases and J by 13 bases, with 15 bases left in between. The CDR3 DNA reads as TGCAGCGTTGGCACAAATGGCTTGGAGTATTTT. Translating it yields CSVGTNGLEYF.

V is TRBV15 and J is TRBJ2-5; 8 bases line up with TRBD1. The V gene's germline CDR1 is LNHNV and CDR2 YYDKDF (reference sequence). Trimming removed 3 bases from V and 3 bases from J; junction bases left unmatched: 0. This CDR3 has 13 residues. Written as DNA, the CDR3 is TGTGCCACCAGCAGGACAGGGGAAGAGACCCAGTACTTC. This translates into CATSRTGEETQYF. Full variable domain (rest looked up from reference TRBV15 and TRBJ2-5): DAMVIQNPRYQVTQFGKPVTLSCSQTLNHNVMYWYQQKSSQAPKLLFHYYDKDFNNEADTPDNFQSRRPNTSFCFLDIRSPGLGDTAMYLCATSRTGEETQYFGPGTRLLVL.

This chain links TRBV5-1 with TRBJ2-2; D not resolved. The germline CDR1 and CDR2 sequences are SGHRS and YFSETQ. Trimming took 4 bases from V and 1 from J, leaving 11 bases between them. The CDR3 has 15 residues. DNA of the CDR3: TGCGCCAGCAGCCGAGACACCGTGAACACCGGGGAGCTGTTTTTT. This codes for CASSRDTVNTGELFF.

This chain uses TRBV6-6 with TRBJ2-7, with TRBD2 identical over 10 bases. The V gene end was trimmed by 2 bases and the J gene end by 2 bases; junction bases not matched to a gene: 6. The CDR3 length is 16 residues. The germline V gene has CDR1 MNHNY and CDR2 SVGAGI (reference sequence). The CDR3 sequence: CASSYGLAGVAYEQYF. CDR3 DNA: TGTGCCAGCAGTTACGGGCTAGCGGGAGTAGCCTACGAGCAGTACTTC.

This clone appeared once. V and J are TRBV5-4 and TRBJ2-1; TRBD1 might be the D (5 bases). The CDR3 spans 12 residues. Per the germline V gene, CDR1 is SGHNT and CDR2 is YYREEE (reference sequence). V lost 5 bases and J 9 bases, leaving 12 bases between the germline ends. CDR3 residues: CASSAGSSEQFF. CDR3 nucleotide sequence: TGTGCCAGCAGTGCAGGGTCGAGTGAGCAGTTCTTC.

In regard to this clone: An end of the junction differs from the germline gene, which may be a read error. The V gene is TRBV7-9, the J gene TRBJ2-7, with 9 bases lining up with TRBD1. Germline CDR1 reads SEHNR; CDR2 reads FQNEAQ (reference sequence). The length of the CDR3 is 14 residues. The CDR3, as DNA: TGTTCCAGCAGCCGGACAGGGGTTGACCACGAGCAGTACTTC. Protein product: CSSSRTGVDHEQYF.

CDR3 loop: CASSPVTGTGNTIYF. The CDR3 nucleotides read TGTGCCAGCTCACCAGTAACAGGGACTGGAAACACCATATATTTT. V usage is TRBV18 and J usage is TRBJ1-3, with D perhaps TRBD1 (6 bases). The CDR3 covers 15 residues. Germline values: CDR1 KGHSH, CDR2 LQKENI. V lost 2 bases and J lost 2, with 10 bases in between. Supplemented by reference TRBV18 and TRBJ1-3, the full variable domain reads NAGVMQNPRHLVRRRGQEARLRCSPMKGHSHVYWYRQLPEEGLKFMVYLQKENIIDESGMPKERFSAEFPKEGPSILRIQQVVRGDSAAYFCASSPVTGTGNTIYFGEGSWLTVV.

The chain carries TRBV7-8 and TRBJ1-1; 8 bases are a match to TRBD1. Per the germline V gene, CDR1 is SGHVS and CDR2 is FQNEAQ. V gave up 5 bases and J gave up 2 bases; unmatched junction bases: 7. CDR3 size: 15 residues. CDR3 sequence (DNA): TGTGCCAGCAGCGACAGGGGCGCCCTAAACACTGAAGCTTTCTTT. Protein sequence: CASSDRGALNTEAFF.

The V call is TRBV7-9, the J call TRBJ1-1, with 7 bases matching TRBD1. The germline CDR1 and CDR2 sequences are SEHNR and FQNEAQ (reference sequence). Germline trimming cut 1 base from V and 4 bases from J; bases unmatched to any gene: 6. The CDR3 sequence is 15 residues long. The CDR3, as DNA: TGTGCCAGCAGCTTAGAGGGGGCAGGGCCCACTGAAGCTTTCTTT. As protein: CASSLEGAGPTEAFF. The variable domain in full, completed from reference TRBV7-9 and TRBJ1-1, reads DTGVSQNPRHKITKRGQNVTFRCDPISEHNRLYWYRQTLGQGPEFLTYFQNEAQLEKSRLLSDRFSAERPKGSFSTLEIQRTEQGDSAMYLCASSLEGAGPTEAFFGQGTRLTVV.

The chain carries TRBV6-1 and TRBJ2-3; D is unresolved. CDR1 and CDR2 (germline): MNHNS, SASEGT. This CDR3 contains 15 residues. V was cut by 7 bases and J by 0 bases, with 14 bases left in between. The CDR3 DNA is TGTGCCAGCACCATCCGAGCCGCCAGCACAGATACGCAGTATTTT. Translated: CASTIRAASTDTQYF.

The V gene is TRBV11-2, the J gene TRBJ2-1; 9 nucleotides match TRBD2. The CDR3 loop spans 16 amino acids. The germline V gene encodes CDR1 SGHAT and CDR2 FQNNGV. V lost 6 bases, J lost 4 bases, and 10 bases stayed unmatched. Here the CDR3 DNA reads TGTGCCAGCAGACCACTAGCGGGCGGGTTATACAATGAGCAGTTCTTC. Protein product: CASRPLAGGLYNEQFF.

The rearrangement uses TRBV6-6 and TRBJ2-5, with 11 positions matching TRBD1. CDR3 size: 16 residues. CDR1 is MNHNY and CDR2 is SVGAGI in the germline V gene (reference sequence). V gave up 6 bases and J gave up 5 bases; unmatched junction bases: 11. In DNA form, the CDR3 reads TGTGCCAGCAGACGACAAGGACAGGGGGCGGGTGAGACCCAGTACTTC. It codes for CASRRQGQGAGETQYF.

The chain couples TRBV19 to TRBJ2-6; weak D call: TRBD1 (8 bases). V was trimmed by 2 bases and J by 0 bases, leaving 11 bases between them. Germline V gene lookup returns CDR1 LNHDA and CDR2 SQIVND (reference sequence). This CDR3 comprises 17 residues. This CDR3 is CASSINRGGSGANVLTF. CDR3 in DNA: TGTGCCAGTAGTATAAACAGGGGGGGCTCTGGGGCCAACGTCCTGACTTTC.

The chain uses TRBV2 and TRBJ2-4, with a possible D match to TRBD1 (5 bases). With 3 bases removed from V and 9 bases from J, the gap between germline ends came to 6 bases. The length of the CDR3 is 11 residues. Germline V gene sequence: CDR1 SNHLY, CDR2 FYNNEI. The CDR3 protein is CASSDRGIQYF. CDR3 nucleotide sequence: TGTGCCAGCAGTGATAGGGGCATTCAGTACTTC.

This chain links TRBV6-6 with TRBJ1-2; TRBD1 matches at 9 bases. V dropped 8 bases and J dropped 4; count of bases not matched to a gene: 14. The CDR3 is made up of 16 amino acids. The germline gives CDR1 MNHNY, CDR2 SVGAGI (reference sequence). The CDR3 nucleotides are TGTGCCAGCTGTAACAGGGGGCGAAAAGTTGTCTATGGCTACACCTTC. Translated, it gives CASCNRGRKVVYGYTF.

The rearrangement joins TRBV7-8 to TRBJ2-1; 9 bases align to TRBD1. The CDR3 extends over 17 amino acids. Trimming cost V 5 bases and J 7 bases; bases outside gene matches: 15. Germline values: CDR1 SGHVS, CDR2 FQNEAQ. CDR3 nucleotides: TGTGCCAGCAGCCCGCCCCTCCGGGACAGGGATCGTAATGAGCAGTTCTTC. Amino acids: CASSPPLRDRDRNEQFF.

V gene TRBV21-1 combines with J gene TRBJ2-1; TRBD2 is the table's D call, not checked against the DNA. TRBV21-1 is classified as a pseudogene. The CDR3 runs to 15 residues. The CDR3 bases are TGTGCCAGCCCAAGCGGGGGAGCGAGGTACAATGAGCAGTTCTTC. It yields the protein CASPSGGARYNEQFF.

The V gene is TRBV2, the J gene TRBJ2-7; D unclear. The germline V and J ends were trimmed by 6 bases and 5 bases, with 20 bases remaining between them. CDR3 length equals 15 residues. Germline values: CDR1 SNHLY, CDR2 FYNNEI. The CDR3: CASRNVDTFAHEQYF. In nucleotides, the CDR3 is TGTGCCAGCAGGAACGTAGACACGTTCGCCCACGAGCAGTACTTC.

This clone was counted between two and nine times. The chain combines TRBV7-9 with TRBJ2-7, with 8 bases aligning to TRBD1. The J segment lost 7 bases and the V segment lost 3 bases, leaving 5 bases of the junction unmatched. Looked up from germline, CDR1 is SEHNR and CDR2 is FQNEAQ (reference sequence). The length of the CDR3 is 13 residues. The CDR3 coding sequence is TGTGCCAGCAGCTTGGCCGGGACAGGTGAGCAGTACTTC. Translating gives CASSLAGTGEQYF.

This sequence joins TRBV9 and TRBJ2-1; possibly TRBD2 for D (5 bases). There are 12 residues in the CDR3. Looked up from germline, CDR1 is SGDLS and CDR2 is YYNGEE. Trimming removed 0 bases from V and 10 bases from J, with 8 bases in between. The CDR3 sequence: CASSVGSEEQFF. CDR3 bases: TGTGCCAGCAGCGTAGGTAGCGAGGAGCAGTTCTTC.

The rearrangement joins TRBV19 to TRBJ1-2; D call uncertain. Germline V gene data show CDR1 as LNHDA and CDR2 as SQIVND (reference sequence). This CDR3 is built from 11 residues. Trimming shortened V by 7 bases and J by 5 bases, and 8 bases separated the two germline ends. The CDR3 spells CASTDIYGYTF. CDR3 coding DNA: TGTGCCAGTACTGACATATATGGCTACACCTTC.

V is TRBV5-6 and J is TRBJ2-1; TRBD1 is a possible D gene (6 bases). V was clipped by 6 bases and J by 7 bases, with 14 bases between them. Looked up from germline, CDR1 is SGHDT and CDR2 is YYEEEE. This CDR3 contains 13 residues. DNA for the CDR3: TGTGCCAGCAAACAACAGGGTTGGAATGAGCAGTTCTTC. It is translated as CASKQQGWNEQFF.

The chain joins TRBV27 to TRBJ1-4; 11 bases align to TRBD1. The CDR3 contains 16 residues. Germline V gene data show CDR1 as MNHEY and CDR2 as SMNVEV (reference sequence). The V segment lost 5 bases and the J segment 8 bases; nucleotides outside the gene matches: 10. The CDR3 loop reads CASSTLPGTGGEKLFF. The CDR3, as DNA: TGTGCCAGCAGTACCTTACCCGGGACAGGGGGGGAAAAACTGTTTTTT.

This sequence joins TRBV5-1 and TRBJ1-1; D ambiguous. This CDR3 has 15 residues. Germline V lookup: CDR1 SGHRS, CDR2 YFSETQ. Trimming took 3 bases from V and 5 from J, leaving 17 bases between them. CDR3 protein: CASSWGKGVNTEAFF. CDR3 bases: TGCGCCAGCAGCTGGGGTAAGGGAGTAAATACTGAAGCTTTCTTT.

This rearrangement joins TRBV27 to TRBJ2-7; TRBD2 matches at 10 bases. The CDR3 length is 18 residues. The V segment lost 5 bases and the J segment 1 base; nucleotides outside the gene matches: 14. Per germline, CDR1 MNHEY and CDR2 SMNVEV (reference sequence). CDR3 nucleotides: TGTGCCAGCAGTCTCCGCAGGGGGGTAGCGGGAGGTTCCTACGAGCAGTACTTC. Translation gives CASSLRRGVAGGSYEQYF.